Listed below are T cell receptor beta chains from one sample, sequenced in a study of T-cell memory formation after mild COVID-19. TCRdb used MiXCR to reprocess the 5' RACE reads, holding one entry per CDR3 protein. The sample carries 250,000 to 300,000 distinct CDR3 sequences, around 15% recorded once. Sequencing was done on a sample of PBMCs or a T cell subset sorted from them (not recorded which). These receptor sequences come from a man younger than 30 who had mild COVID-19 (a few samples of this study predate the infection). Cell type and time point are not known. Both conserved end residues are part of each CDR3. The D gene is left open where the match is weak. Not every row has a clone size; where given, it reads once, few, many or a size class.

abundance: .
d_gene: .
v_gene: TRBV11-1
j_gene: TRBJ1-6
len: 16
CDR3nt: TGTGCCAGCAGCCAGCACTCAAGTACGGCCGATTCACCCCTCCACTTT
CDR3aa: CASSQHSSTADSPLHF

abundance: many
d_gene: TRBD2
v_gene: TRBV6-6
j_gene: TRBJ2-1
len: 15
CDR3nt: TGTGCCAGCCTGGGGGTCGGGGGGTATTACAATGAGCAGTTCTTC
CDR3aa: CASLGVGGYYNEQFF

abundance: .
d_gene: .
v_gene: TRBV4-1
j_gene: TRBJ2-3
len: 13
CDR3nt: TGCGCCAGCAGCCATAGTATTACAGATACGCAGTATTTT
CDR3aa: CASSHSITDTQYF

abundance: .
d_gene: .
v_gene: TRBV6-1
j_gene: TRBJ2-2
len: 12
CDR3nt: TGTGCCAGCATGAGGGGGTCCGGGGAGCTGTTTTTT
CDR3aa: CASMRGSGELFF

abundance: .
d_gene: TRBD2
v_gene: TRBV4-2
j_gene: TRBJ2-3
len: 15
CDR3nt: TGTGCCAGCAGCCAGAAGCGGGGGAGCACAGATACGCAGTATTTT
CDR3aa: CASSQKRGSTDTQYF

abundance: .
d_gene: TRBD2
v_gene: TRBV7-9
j_gene: TRBJ2-1
len: 15
CDR3nt: TGTGCCAGCAGCTCTAGCGGGGGGGCCTTCAATGAGCAGTTCTTC
CDR3aa: CASSSSGGAFNEQFF

abundance: .
d_gene: .
v_gene: TRBV27
j_gene: TRBJ1-1
len: 13
CDR3nt: TGTGCCAGCAGTTCGCCCCTAGAGGGGCAAGCTTTCTTT
CDR3aa: CASSSPLEGQAFF

abundance: few
d_gene: .
v_gene: TRBV4-2
j_gene: TRBJ2-5
len: 16
CDR3nt: TGTGCCAGCAGCCAAGATCCCGGGACTCTAGGAGAGACCCAGTACTTC
CDR3aa: CASSQDPGTLGETQYF

abundance: .
d_gene: .
v_gene: TRBV7-6
j_gene: TRBJ2-3
len: 14
CDR3nt: TGTGCCAGCAGCTTAATCCCGGGCACAGATACGCAGTATTTT
CDR3aa: CASSLIPGTDTQYF

abundance: few
d_gene: .
v_gene: TRBV7-2
j_gene: TRBJ1-5
len: 13
CDR3nt: TGTGCCAGCAGCTGGTGGGGCAATCAGCCCCAGCATTTT
CDR3aa: CASSWWGNQPQHF

abundance: .
d_gene: .
v_gene: TRBV9
j_gene: TRBJ1-1
len: 14
CDR3nt: TGTGCCAGCAGCGGAGCCCCCGGAGGGTACTTAGCTTTCTTT
CDR3aa: CASSGAPGGYLAFF

abundance: few
d_gene: .
v_gene: TRBV5-1
j_gene: TRBJ2-5
len: 12
CDR3nt: TGCGCCAGCAGCCGGCAGGGGGAGACCCAGTACTTC
CDR3aa: CASSRQGETQYF

abundance: few
d_gene: .
v_gene: TRBV6-1
j_gene: TRBJ2-7
len: 17
CDR3nt: TGTGCCAGCAGTGACCGAATTGGGACGGACGGTAACTACGAGCAGTACTTC
CDR3aa: CASSDRIGTDGNYEQYF

abundance: .
d_gene: TRBD1
v_gene: TRBV29-1
j_gene: TRBJ1-2
len: 13
CDR3nt: TGCAGCATTCCGGGACAGCTTAACTATGGCTACACCTTC
CDR3aa: CSIPGQLNYGYTF

abundance: many
d_gene: .
v_gene: TRBV29-1
j_gene: TRBJ2-7
len: 14
CDR3nt: TGCAGCGTTGAGACCAGGGACCACTCCTACGAGCAGTACTTC
CDR3aa: CSVETRDHSYEQYF

abundance: .
d_gene: .
v_gene: TRBV5-1
j_gene: TRBJ2-6
len: 19
CDR3nt: TGCGCCAGCAGCTTGACGTTCAGGTCGCTACGGGAGGGGGCCAACGTCCTGACTTTC
CDR3aa: CASSLTFRSLREGANVLTF

abundance: few
d_gene: .
v_gene: TRBV20-1
j_gene: TRBJ1-1
len: 15
CDR3nt: TGCAGTGCTAGGCCCAACCCGGGACGTACAAAAAAAGCTTTCTTT
CDR3aa: CSARPNPGRTKKAFF

abundance: .
d_gene: .
v_gene: TRBV5-1
j_gene: TRBJ1-1
len: 14
CDR3nt: TGCGCCAGCAGCTTGGAGTGGGGGATCACTGAAGCTTTCTTT
CDR3aa: CASSLEWGITEAFF

abundance: .
d_gene: TRBD2
v_gene: TRBV5-4
j_gene: TRBJ2-7
len: 18
CDR3nt: TGTGCCAGCAGCTTGGATCGACTAGCGGGGGTCCAGGGCTACGAGCAGTACTTC
CDR3aa: CASSLDRLAGVQGYEQYF

abundance: few
d_gene: TRBD1
v_gene: TRBV19
j_gene: TRBJ2-3
len: 14
CDR3nt: TGTGCCAGTAATGACAGGGGGCGCACAGATACGCAGTATTTT
CDR3aa: CASNDRGRTDTQYF

abundance: .
d_gene: TRBD1
v_gene: TRBV5-1
j_gene: TRBJ2-3
len: 15
CDR3nt: TGCGCCAGCAGGACCGGGACAGGTGGCACAGATACGCAGTATTTT
CDR3aa: CASRTGTGGTDTQYF

abundance: few
d_gene: .
v_gene: TRBV7-9
j_gene: TRBJ2-1
len: 14
CDR3nt: TGTGCCAGCAGCCAGCACCGCCTGGGTAATGAGCAGTTCTTC
CDR3aa: CASSQHRLGNEQFF

abundance: .
d_gene: .
v_gene: TRBV5-1
j_gene: TRBJ2-7
len: 14
CDR3nt: TGCGCCAGCAGCTTGGATGCAGTTTCGTACGAGCAGTACTTC
CDR3aa: CASSLDAVSYEQYF

abundance: many
d_gene: .
v_gene: TRBV18
j_gene: TRBJ2-4
len: 14
CDR3nt: TGTGCCAGCTCACCGCCAGAAGCCAAAAACATTCAGTACTTC
CDR3aa: CASSPPEAKNIQYF

abundance: .
d_gene: .
v_gene: TRBV24-1
j_gene: TRBJ1-5
len: 10
CDR3nt: TGTGCCACCAGAAATCAGCCCCAGCATTTT
CDR3aa: CATRNQPQHF

abundance: few
d_gene: .
v_gene: TRBV4-3
j_gene: TRBJ1-1
len: 13
CDR3nt: TGCGCCAGCAGCCAAGGTCTGGGGACTGAAGCTTTCTTT
CDR3aa: CASSQGLGTEAFF

abundance: .
d_gene: .
v_gene: TRBV20-1
j_gene: TRBJ1-1
len: 15
CDR3nt: TGCAGTGCTAGAGATCCCTTCCGGGGATGGACTGAAGCTTTCTTT
CDR3aa: CSARDPFRGWTEAFF

abundance: .
d_gene: TRBD1
v_gene: TRBV4-1
j_gene: TRBJ1-4
len: 16
CDR3nt: TGCGCCAGCAGCCAAGGACAGGGTGGGACTAATGAAAAACTGTTTTTT
CDR3aa: CASSQGQGGTNEKLFF

abundance: few
d_gene: .
v_gene: TRBV7-8
j_gene: TRBJ1-2
len: 13
CDR3nt: TGTGCCAGCAGACCTAGGGCAGGGAATGGCTACACCTTC
CDR3aa: CASRPRAGNGYTF